This TCR beta chain is from a study of cytomegalovirus exposure and HLA in healthy donors (dated 2017 in TCRdb). Regarding the study in general: According to an earlier analysis of 587 of the donors, 200 million or so T cells yielded some 120 million unique TCR beta sequences and approximately 300 Gb of sequence data. Donor age, sex, ethnicity and CMV serostatus were collected together with the repertoire data. The genetic ancestry cluster associated with self-reported Caucasian donors included roughly four fifths of the approximately 400 genotyped donors. Besides the first cohort of more than 650 subjects, a separate validation cohort made up of roughly 120 different subjects was used. All discovery cohort repertoires had been generated on a single sequencing platform. An early release covering roughly 640 HLA-typed donors comprised 250 to 350 gigabases of sequencing data and approximately 80 million unique TCR sequences. A handful of DR-DQ haplotypes were handled as single units for association and clustering because linkage in the cohort was strong. Among about 400 genotyped donors of the cohort, an average of about 220,000 unique TCR beta nucleotide sequences was sequenced per donor, of which about 18% were non-productive. The number of typed donors differed by locus: about 620-630 for A, B, C, DRB1 and DQB1; approximately 520 for DQA1; some 590 for DPA1; and around 470 for DPB1. To decide whether each TCR beta V gene segment behaved as functional or pseudogenic, an earlier analysis of 587 of the donors relied on high-throughput TCR beta sequencing. A later genetic analysis took genome-wide SNP genotypes for about 55% of the roughly 670 donors and used that subset as a discovery cohort. HLA typing covered class I and class II loci at four-digit resolution. To predict cytomegalovirus infection status, the study brought together high-throughput TCR immunosequencing, statistical association of individual TCRs with disease status, and machine learning. The later analysis used no new phenotypic data to find candidate immune exposures, relying instead on TCR beta sequences and their occurrence across donors. A later analysis re-analyzed previously published TCR beta repertoires from roughly 690 donors and added high-resolution HLA genotyping to study TCR occurrence patterns. The study was designed to test whether signatures of past pathogen exposure could be identified by cataloging public T cell receptors. Using immunosequencing, the study profiled T cell repertoires from 666 subjects and related those repertoires to cytomegalovirus serostatus.

The cohort was made up of roughly 670 healthy bone marrow donors. Cohort members were all nominally healthy when sampled, although unrecorded immune exposures were likely present. The donor was CMV seropositive and was included in the group of 250 to 300 seropositive cohort members. Each donor provided a peripheral blood sample, and peripheral blood mononuclear cells were used for TCR beta sequencing. Genomic DNA was extracted from the blood cell samples with the Qiagen DNeasy Blood Extraction Kit. This clone was detected a few times. Its antigen remains undetermined. No per-base quality is available; no much larger clone lies one base away. To prepare the library, the immunoSEQ multiplex PCR assay was applied. The multiplex PCR relied on a mix of 60 forward primers for TCR Vbeta segments and 13 reverse primers for TCR Jbeta segments. The CDR3 region of rearranged TCR beta genes was amplified from genomic DNA with a multiplex PCR assay. On the Illumina HiSeq System, the amplified TCR beta libraries were sequenced as 87-base-pair reads. In the paper's pipeline: A later analysis tallied 70 million to 100 million unique TCR beta chains across the 700 or so repertoires, and around 10 million of those chains were shared by two or more donors. To remove PCR and sequencing errors, raw reads were error-corrected and collapsed into unique sequences using a nearest-neighbor algorithm that merged closely related sequences. Alignment of CDR3 sequences to IMGT reference sequences was used to assign V, D and J gene segments. For a sequence to be retained, at least a six-nucleotide match to both a V gene segment and a J gene segment was required. A rearrangement counted as productive if the CDR3 had no stop codons and remained in frame with V and J, and every other rearrangement counted as non-productive. CDR3 was defined by IMGT convention, running from the second conserved V-encoded cysteine to the conserved J-encoded phenylalanine. The earlier analysis of roughly 590 of the donors excluded any sequence lacking an unambiguous match to a single V gene segment. In an earlier analysis of around 590 of the donors, a V segment was called functional when productive rearrangements were above 56.7%, and segregating when the standard deviation between donors exceeded 5%. A statistical classification framework was built to diagnose cytomegalovirus status from the catalog of TCR beta chain sequences. In a later analysis, V and J genes were assigned by comparing TCR nucleotide sequences against IMGT/GENE-DB human TR gene sequences. Using the TCRdist pipeline, a later analysis assigned CDR3 sequences along with most-parsimonious VDJ recombination scenarios. In a later analysis, every TCR beta chain was defined by the combination of its CDR3 amino acid sequence and its V-gene family, and reads without a unique V-gene family were dropped. A later analysis removed 450 to 600 highly shared, low-generation-probability nucleotide sequences to deal with suspected cross-contamination and a sequencing artifact. A later analysis calculated a clonal expansion index for each public chain from normalized within-repertoire ranks of inferred template counts. Generation probabilities in a later analysis came from a VDJ recombination model fitted to out-of-frame rearrangements, and those results were checked against IGoR. In a later analysis, hypergeometric tests were used to score TCR-TCR, TCR-HLA and TCR-CMV co-occurrence, with a repertoire-size bias correction applied to TCR pairs. A later analysis estimated false discovery rates by permuting HLA or CMV assignments 20 times. A later analysis grouped co-occurring TCRs with DBSCAN, adding TCRdist sequence similarity when clustering within HLA-allele-positive subsets. For co-occurrence clustering, repertoires with fewer than 30,000 or more than 120,000 public chains were excluded, along with about five repertoires with anomalous nucleotide sharing. Sourced from immuneACCESS, this table was stored by TCRdb with only in-frame sequences that have V and J called. A share of the clones is absent; for the studies checked, an unresolved V gene accounts for under half, and the remainder has no known explanation. V, J and clone size were drawn from that table, and D and trimming were deduced from the DNA. The sample includes about 120,000 clones, with about 10% observed a single time. 4.5% to 5% of the sample comes from the top ten.

Beyond this particular receptor, the publication reports: In a later genetic analysis, fewer N-insertions in productive TCRs were reported among donors in an Asian-associated ancestry cluster than the roughly 700-donor mean. In vitro tests confirmed that three of the cytomegalovirus-associated TCR beta chains recognize cytomegalovirus antigens. The cohort was sequenced for TCR beta chains only, and without alpha or paired-chain data the features that could be detected were limited. CMV serostatus was the only immune exposure information available for the cohort. A further reported finding was that TCR beta sequences accurately predicted the HLA-A and HLA-B alleles for most subjects in the first cohort. In a later analysis, the rate of TCR association differed among HLA loci, with DRB1 alleles having the most associated TCRs and HLA-C alleles having the fewest. Most TCR sequences were observed very rarely across donors, whereas some public TCRs were present in many individuals. A later analysis found that HLA-associated TCR beta chains were more clonally expanded and had lower generation probabilities than equally common non-associated chains. The classifier was reported to diagnose cytomegalovirus status with high specificity and sensitivity in both the original cohort and the validation cohort. In a later analysis, most CMV-associated TCR beta chains were found to appear HLA-restricted, with HLA associations seemingly driven largely by CMV exposure. Linkage disequilibrium might explain the correlated functional status among segregating V segments, but an unknown experimental factor could not be excluded. According to a later analysis, parvovirus B19, influenza, CMV and Epstein-Barr virus appeared linked to several top co-occurrence clusters. Strong co-occurrence of HLA alleles, especially DR and DQ, made assigning TCR associations to individual alleles difficult. The study gave a list of roughly 150 TCR beta chains associated with cytomegalovirus. At a false discovery rate of 0.05, a later analysis linked about 17,000 TCR beta sequences to specific HLA alleles. V-gene and J-gene trimming of TCR beta chains was associated with a missense DCLRE1C variant in a later genetic analysis, and the association was replicated in an independent cohort. HLA typing was unavailable for some donors at each locus, so association tests used only the typed subset. Because counts were too low, roughly 16 rarely observed V segments, including chromosome 9 orphons, were left out of the earlier analysis of about 500 of the donors. In an earlier analysis of about 550 of the donors, most TCR beta V segments were observed in productive rearrangements about 90% or about 30% of the time, broadly matching IMGT annotations. It was suggested by the authors that the approach could potentially be generalized to other disease states and immunological phenotypes. Sequencing depth was assumed to be roughly uniform across donors in the presence/absence analyses, though that assumption may not hold. A group of highly shared sequence variants was considered likely to be a technical artifact of the sequencing pipeline.

This clonotype was sampled from a woman under 30 in good health and CMV-seropositive. Sequencing was done on a sample of PBMCs.

The nucleotide sequence is TGCGCCAGCAGCTTACAGAGCCCCACAGATACGCAGTATTTT. Translated, this gives CASSLQSPTDTQYF. Here the chain combines TRBV5-1 and TRBJ2-3; no D gene can be assigned with confidence. The cysteine opens and the phenylalanine closes a CDR3 of 14 amino acids. The DNA shown is the 42-base CDR3, in frame from base 1. In the germline V gene, CDR1 corresponds to SGHRS and CDR2 to YFSETQ. V is reduced by 2 bases and J by 2 bases, leaving a spacing of 9 bases between them.